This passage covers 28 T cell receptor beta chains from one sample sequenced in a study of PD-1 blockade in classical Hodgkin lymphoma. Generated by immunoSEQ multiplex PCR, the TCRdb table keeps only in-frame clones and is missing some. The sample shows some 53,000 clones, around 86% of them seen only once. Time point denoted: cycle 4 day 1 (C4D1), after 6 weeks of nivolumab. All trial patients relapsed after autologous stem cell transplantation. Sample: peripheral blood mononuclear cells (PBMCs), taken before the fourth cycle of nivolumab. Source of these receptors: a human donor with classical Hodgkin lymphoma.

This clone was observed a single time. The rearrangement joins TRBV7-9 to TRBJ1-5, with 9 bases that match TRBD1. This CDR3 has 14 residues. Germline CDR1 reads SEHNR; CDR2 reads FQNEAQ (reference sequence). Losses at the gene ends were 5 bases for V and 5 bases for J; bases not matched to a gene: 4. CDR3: CASSRQGEYQPQHF. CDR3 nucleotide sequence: TGTGCCAGCAGCCGACAGGGGGAATATCAGCCCCAGCATTTT. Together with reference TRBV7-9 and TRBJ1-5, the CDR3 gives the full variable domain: DTGVSQNPRHKITKRGQNVTFRCDPISEHNRLYWYRQTLGQGPEFLTYFQNEAQLEKSRLLSDRFSAERPKGSFSTLEIQRTEQGDSAMYLCASSRQGEYQPQHFGDGTRLSIL.

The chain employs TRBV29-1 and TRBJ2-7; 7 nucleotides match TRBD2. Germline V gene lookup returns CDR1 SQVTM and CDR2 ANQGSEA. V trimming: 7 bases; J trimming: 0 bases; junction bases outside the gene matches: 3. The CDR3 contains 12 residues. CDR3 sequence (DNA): TGCAGCGCCGGGACTACCTCCTACGAGCAGTACTTC. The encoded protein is CSAGTTSYEQYF.

This CDR3 reads CASSLLRGEAFF. The CDR3 nucleotides are TGTGCCAGCAGTTTACTCAGGGGTGAAGCTTTCTTT. This rearrangement joins TRBV28 to TRBJ1-1, with D perhaps TRBD1 (6 bases). V was trimmed by 2 bases and J by 7 bases, leaving 8 bases between them. CDR1 is MDHEN, CDR2 SYDVKM, per germline. The CDR3 is made up of 12 amino acids.

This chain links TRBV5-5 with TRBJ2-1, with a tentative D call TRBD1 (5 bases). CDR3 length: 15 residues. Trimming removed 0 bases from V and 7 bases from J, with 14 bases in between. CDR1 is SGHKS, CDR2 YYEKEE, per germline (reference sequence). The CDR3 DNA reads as TGTGCCAGCAGCTTGGTAGGGGCAGGGATTAATGAGCAGTTCTTC. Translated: CASSLVGAGINEQFF.

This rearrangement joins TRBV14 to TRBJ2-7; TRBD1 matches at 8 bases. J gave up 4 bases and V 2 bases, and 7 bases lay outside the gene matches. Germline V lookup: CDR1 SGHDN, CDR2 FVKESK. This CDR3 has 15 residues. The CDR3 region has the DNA TGTGCCAGCAGCCAACTCTCGGGACAGGAATACGAGCAGTACTTC. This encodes CASSQLSGQEYEQYF.

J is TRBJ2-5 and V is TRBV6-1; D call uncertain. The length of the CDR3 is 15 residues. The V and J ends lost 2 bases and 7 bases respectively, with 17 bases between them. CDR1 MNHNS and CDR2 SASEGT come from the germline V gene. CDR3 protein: CASSEPLTERGTQYF. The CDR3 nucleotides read TGTGCCAGCAGTGAACCACTAACAGAGAGAGGGACCCAGTACTTC.

The DNA for the CDR3 is TGTGCCAGCAGCGTAGGTCCTAGCGGGGCCTACGAGCAGTACTTC. This encodes CASSVGPSGAYEQYF. The chain uses TRBV9 and TRBJ2-7, with 9 bases fitting TRBD2. With V trimmed by 0 bases and J by 2 bases, 3 bases remained unmatched. CDR1 and CDR2 from the germline V gene are SGDLS and YYNGEE. This CDR3 is built from 15 residues.

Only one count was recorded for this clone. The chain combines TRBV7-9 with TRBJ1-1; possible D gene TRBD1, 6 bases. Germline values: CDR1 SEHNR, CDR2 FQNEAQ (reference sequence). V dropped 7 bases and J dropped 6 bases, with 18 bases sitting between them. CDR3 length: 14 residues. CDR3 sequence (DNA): TGTGCCAGCATCCTACAGGGAGGAATTTCTGAAGCTTTCTTT. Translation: CASILQGGISEAFF.

The CDR3 sequence: CATGGAGYNEQFF. In nucleotides, the CDR3 is TGTGCCACCGGGGGGGCAGGTTACAATGAGCAGTTCTTC. The chain links TRBV6-5 to TRBJ2-1, with TRBD2 identical over 8 bases. Germline trimming cut 10 bases from V and 4 bases from J; bases unmatched to any gene: 6. Germline loops: CDR1 MNHEY, CDR2 SVGAGI. The CDR3 is made up of 13 amino acids.

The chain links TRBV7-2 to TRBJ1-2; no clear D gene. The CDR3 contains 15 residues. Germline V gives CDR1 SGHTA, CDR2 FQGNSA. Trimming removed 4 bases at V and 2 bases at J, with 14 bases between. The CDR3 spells CASSYLGRTNYGYTF. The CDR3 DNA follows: TGTGCCAGCAGCTATTTGGGCAGGACGAACTATGGCTACACCTTC.

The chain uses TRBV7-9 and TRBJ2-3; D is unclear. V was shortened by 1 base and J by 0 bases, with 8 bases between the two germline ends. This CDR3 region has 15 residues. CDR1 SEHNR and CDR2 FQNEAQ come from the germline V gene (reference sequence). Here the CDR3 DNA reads TGTGCCAGCAGCTTAGTTGGCGGTAGCACAGATACGCAGTATTTT. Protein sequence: CASSLVGGSTDTQYF. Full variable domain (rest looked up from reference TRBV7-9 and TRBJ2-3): DTGVSQNPRHKITKRGQNVTFRCDPISEHNRLYWYRQTLGQGPEFLTYFQNEAQLEKSRLLSDRFSAERPKGSFSTLEIQRTEQGDSAMYLCASSLVGGSTDTQYFGPGTRLTVL.

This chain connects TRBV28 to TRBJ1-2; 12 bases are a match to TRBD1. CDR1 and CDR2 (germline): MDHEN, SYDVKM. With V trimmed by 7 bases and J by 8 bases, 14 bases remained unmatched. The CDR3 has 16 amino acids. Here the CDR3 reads CASIGGQGARLGGYTF. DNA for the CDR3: TGTGCCAGCATAGGGGGACAGGGGGCGCGATTAGGCGGCTACACCTTC.

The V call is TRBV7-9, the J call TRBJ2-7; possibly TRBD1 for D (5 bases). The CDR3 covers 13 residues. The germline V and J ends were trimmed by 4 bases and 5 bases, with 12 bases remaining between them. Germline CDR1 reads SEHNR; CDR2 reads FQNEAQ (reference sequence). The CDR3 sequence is CASSSGIAHEQYF. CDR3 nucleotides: TGTGCCAGCAGCTCAGGGATTGCACACGAGCAGTACTTC.

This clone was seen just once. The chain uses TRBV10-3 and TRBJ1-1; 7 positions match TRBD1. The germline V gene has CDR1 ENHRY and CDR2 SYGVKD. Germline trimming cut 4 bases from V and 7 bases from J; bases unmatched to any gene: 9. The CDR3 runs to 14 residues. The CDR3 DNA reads TGTGCCATCAGTGGTGTGACAGGGCGCTTTGAAGCTTTCTTT. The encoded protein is CAISGVTGRFEAFF.

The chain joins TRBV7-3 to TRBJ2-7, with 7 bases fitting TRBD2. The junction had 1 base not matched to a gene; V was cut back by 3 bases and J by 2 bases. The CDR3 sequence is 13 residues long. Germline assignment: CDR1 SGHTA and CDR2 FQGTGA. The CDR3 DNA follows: TGTGCCAGCAGCTTGGCGGGGGCCTACGAGCAGTACTTC. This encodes CASSLAGAYEQYF.

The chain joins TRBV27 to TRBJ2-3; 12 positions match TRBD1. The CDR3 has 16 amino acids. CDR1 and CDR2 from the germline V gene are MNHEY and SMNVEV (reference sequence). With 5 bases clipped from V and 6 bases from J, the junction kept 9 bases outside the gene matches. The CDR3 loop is CASSPGGQGAGDTQYF. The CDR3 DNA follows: TGTGCCAGCAGTCCGGGGGGACAGGGGGCAGGGGATACGCAGTATTTT.

CDR3: CASSLGGESGEQFF. The CDR3 DNA reads TGTGCCAGCAGCTTAGGGGGGGAATCGGGTGAGCAGTTCTTC. V gene TRBV7-7 combines with J gene TRBJ2-1, with a possible D match to TRBD2 (6 bases). The CDR3 runs to 14 residues. In germline, CDR1 is SSHAT, CDR2 FNYEAQ (reference sequence). With 1 base removed from V and 9 bases from J, the gap between germline ends came to 13 bases.

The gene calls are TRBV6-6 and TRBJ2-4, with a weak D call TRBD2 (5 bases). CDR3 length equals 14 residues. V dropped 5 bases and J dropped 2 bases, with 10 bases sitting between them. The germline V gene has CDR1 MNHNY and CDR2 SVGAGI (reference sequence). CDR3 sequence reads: CASSPGETKNIQYF. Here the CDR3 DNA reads TGTGCCAGCAGTCCTGGGGAGACCAAAAACATTCAGTACTTC.

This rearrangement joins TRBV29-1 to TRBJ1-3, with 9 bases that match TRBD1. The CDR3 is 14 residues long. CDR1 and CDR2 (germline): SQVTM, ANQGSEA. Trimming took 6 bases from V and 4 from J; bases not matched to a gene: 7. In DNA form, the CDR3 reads TGCAGCGTCCGACAGGGGGTAAACGGAAACACCATATATTTT. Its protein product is CSVRQGVNGNTIYF.

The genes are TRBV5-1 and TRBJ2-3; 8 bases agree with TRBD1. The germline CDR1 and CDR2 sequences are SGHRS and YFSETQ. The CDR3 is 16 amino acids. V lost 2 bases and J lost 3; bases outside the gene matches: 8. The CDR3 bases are TGCGCCAGCAGCTTAGCCGGGACAGGACCAACAGATACGCAGTATTTT. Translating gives CASSLAGTGPTDTQYF. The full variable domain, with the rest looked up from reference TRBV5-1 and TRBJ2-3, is KAGVTQTPRYLIKTRGQQVTLSCSPISGHRSVSWYQQTPGQGLQFLFEYFSETQRNKGNFPGRFSGRQFSNSRSEMNVSTLELGDSALYLCASSLAGTGPTDTQYFGPGTRLTVL.

CDR3 nucleotide sequence: TGTGCCAGTAGTATGCTCAGGGGTCAGCCCCAGCATTTT. The encoded protein is CASSMLRGQPQHF. V usage is TRBV19 and J usage is TRBJ1-5; tentative D call: TRBD1 (6 bases). V lost 3 bases, J lost 6 bases, and 9 bases lay in between. This CDR3 spans 13 amino acids. Germline V gene data show CDR1 as LNHDA and CDR2 as SQIVND (reference sequence).

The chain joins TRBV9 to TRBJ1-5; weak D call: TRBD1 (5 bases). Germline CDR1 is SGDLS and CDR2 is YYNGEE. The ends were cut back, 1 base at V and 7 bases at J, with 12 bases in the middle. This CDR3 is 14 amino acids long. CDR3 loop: CASSVSAEGQPQHF. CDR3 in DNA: TGTGCCAGCAGCGTAAGCGCGGAGGGGCAGCCCCAGCATTTT.

The CDR3 reads CASSPGTSTNEKLFF. DNA for the CDR3: TGTGCCAGCTCACCGGGGACGTCAACTAATGAAAAACTGTTTTTT. The chain joins TRBV18 to TRBJ1-4, with D maybe TRBD1 (5 bases). CDR3 length equals 15 residues. V was cut by 3 bases and J by 0 bases, with 8 bases left in between. CDR1 is KGHSH, CDR2 LQKENI, per germline.

CDR3 nucleotide sequence: TGTGCCAGTAGGATCGGGGCGAACAATGAGCAGTTCTTC. Translation: CASRIGANNEQFF. The gene calls are TRBV19 and TRBJ2-1, with D possibly being TRBD1 or TRBD2 (5 bases each). The CDR3 is 13 amino acids. Looked up from germline, CDR1 is LNHDA and CDR2 is SQIVND (reference sequence). Trimming cost V 6 bases and J 5 bases, with 11 bases left between them.

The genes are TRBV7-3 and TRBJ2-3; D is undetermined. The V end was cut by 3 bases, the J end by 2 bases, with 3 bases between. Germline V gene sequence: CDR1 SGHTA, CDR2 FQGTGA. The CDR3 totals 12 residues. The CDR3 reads CASSFDTDTQYF. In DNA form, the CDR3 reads TGTGCCAGCAGCTTCGACACAGATACGCAGTATTTT.

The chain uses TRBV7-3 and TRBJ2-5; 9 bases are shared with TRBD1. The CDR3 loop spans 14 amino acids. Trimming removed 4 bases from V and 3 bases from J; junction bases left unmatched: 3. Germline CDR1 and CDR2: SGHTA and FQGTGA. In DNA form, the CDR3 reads TGTGCCAGCAGCTCGACAGGGGGAGAAGAGACCCAGTACTTC. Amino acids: CASSSTGGEETQYF.

The CDR3 sequence: CASSSTLPPYEQYF. The CDR3 DNA follows: TGTGCCAGCAGCTCGACACTTCCTCCCTACGAGCAGTACTTC. The chain links TRBV7-9 to TRBJ2-7; D not resolved. This CDR3 has 14 residues. From germline, CDR1 is SEHNR and CDR2 FQNEAQ (reference sequence). Between the trimmed V and J ends, which lost 4 bases and 2 bases, there was a span of 12 bases.

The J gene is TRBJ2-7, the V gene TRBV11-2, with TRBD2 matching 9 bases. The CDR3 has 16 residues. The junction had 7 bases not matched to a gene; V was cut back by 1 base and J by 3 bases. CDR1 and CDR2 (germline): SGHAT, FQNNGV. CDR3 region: CASSLATPSGNYEQYF. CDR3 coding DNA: TGTGCCAGCAGCTTAGCTACGCCTAGCGGGAACTACGAGCAGTACTTC.